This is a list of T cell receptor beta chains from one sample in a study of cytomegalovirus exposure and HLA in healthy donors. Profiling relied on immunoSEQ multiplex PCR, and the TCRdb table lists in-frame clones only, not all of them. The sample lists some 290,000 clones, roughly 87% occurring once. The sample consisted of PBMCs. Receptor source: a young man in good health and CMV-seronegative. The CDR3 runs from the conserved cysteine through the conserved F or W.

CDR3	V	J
CASSPQGRGSYGELFF	TRBV7-9	TRBJ2-2
CASSGDLRAFSGNTIYF	TRBV25-1	TRBJ1-3
CASSSTGYGNTIYF	TRBV5-1	TRBJ1-3
CASSLGVNQPQHF	TRBV7-8	TRBJ1-5
CASSKDRASSYEQYF	TRBV6-1	TRBJ2-7
CASSFVTINNEQFF	TRBV7-9	TRBJ2-1
CSARKAPGYTF	TRBV20-1	TRBJ1-2
CAGRTEYNSPLHF	TRBV6-1	TRBJ1-6
CASSRETGEDYGYTF	TRBV9	TRBJ1-2
CASSLHAGIGYTF	TRBV7-2	TRBJ1-2
CASSQEIAGIYSGNTIYF	TRBV4-3	TRBJ1-3
CASSQDVGGGVVWDEQFF	TRBV4-3	TRBJ2-1
CASEFSGANVLTF	TRBV2	TRBJ2-6
CASGREGREYDGYTF	TRBV10-2	TRBJ1-2
CASSTRPGEQYF	TRBV6-1	TRBJ2-7
CATSRQGSGNTIYF	TRBV15	TRBJ1-3